The T cell receptor beta chain described here comes from a study of T cell responses to AZD1222 COVID-19 vaccine. The study's findings and limits: Spike-spanning, vaccine-associated CD4 TCRs were dominant at 160-218 and 743-854.

Assay used: immunoSEQ multiplex PCR; TCRdb lists only in-frame clones, some missing. This sample carries about 100,000 clones, about 86% of them seen once, and the ten largest clones take about 3%. CDR3 length: 13 amino acids. V shed 5 bases and J shed 7 bases, with 14 bases lying between them. Germline V gene sequence: CDR1 SGHVS, CDR2 FNYEAQ. With regard to this clone: The antigen remains unidentified.

The clonotype was recovered from an adult in good health. V and J are TRBV7-6 and TRBJ1-2; D gene ambiguous. The sequenced sample was peripheral blood, obtained on day 0 of AZD1222 vaccination. The CDR3 sequence is CASSPGGFGGYTF. DNA for the CDR3: TGTGCCAGCAGCCCCGGAGGGTTCGGTGGCTACACCTTC. The full variable domain, rest sourced from reference TRBV7-6 and TRBJ1-2, is GAGVSQSPRYKVTKRGQDVALRCDPISGHVSLYWYRQALGQGPEFLTYFNYEAQQDKSGLPNDRFSAERPEGSISTLTIQRTEQRDSAMYRCASSPGGFGGYTFGSGTRLTVV.